This TCR beta chain was documented in a study of OX40 agonist ivuxolimab in advanced cancers. Study summary: It was permissible to have had prior anti-PD-1, anti-PD-L1 or anti-CTLA-4 therapy, and around 40% had some. Overall study results and limits: By week 6 at 0.1 to 3.0 mg/kg, blood CD4+ and CD8+ T cells had expanded clonally. Researchers report that CD8+ T cells had, on average, more expanded clones than CD4+.

Germline V lookup: CDR1 MNHEY, CDR2 SMNVEV (reference sequence). Trimming cost V 3 bases and J 5 bases, with 8 bases left between them. The CDR3 is made up of 13 amino acids. A history of autoimmune disease or systemic immunosuppression excluded patients. The repertoire was sequenced with immunoSEQ multiplex PCR; TCRdb's copy has only in-frame clones and lacks some. The sample contains about 20,000 clones, more than 80% of which appear only once. Concerning this clone itself: Its specificity is not known.

The rearrangement links TRBV27 to TRBJ1-5; D might be TRBD1 (5 bases). Here the sequenced sample was CD4+ or CD8+ T cells sorted from blood, taken in a trial of the OX40 agonist ivuxolimab. This TCR came from an adult with an advanced solid tumor such as melanoma, head and neck, liver or kidney cancer. CDR3 sequence reads: CASSFSGDQPQHF. Written as DNA, the CDR3 is TGTGCCAGCAGTTTTTCGGGGGATCAGCCCCAGCATTTT.